Following are 5 T cell receptor beta chains from one sample sequenced in a study of OX40 agonist ivuxolimab in advanced cancers. Sequencing was performed with immunoSEQ multiplex PCR; in TCRdb, only in-frame clones are kept and a portion is missing. This sample carries under 85,000 clones, approximately 87% of them seen once, and the ten largest clones take approximately 0.68%. Here the sequenced sample was CD4+ or CD8+ T cells sorted from blood, taken in a trial of the OX40 agonist ivuxolimab. These receptors all stem from an adult with an advanced solid tumor such as melanoma, head and neck, liver or kidney cancer.

The chain recombines TRBV6-5 with TRBJ1-1; D ambiguous. The CDR3 totals 13 residues. The germline V gene has CDR1 MNHEY and CDR2 SVGAGI. V lost 0 bases and J lost 11, with 13 bases in between. The CDR3 spells CASSYSSTLWAFF. CDR3 bases: TGTGCCAGCAGTTACTCCTCGACGCTCTGGGCTTTCTTT.

The chain has TRBV28 and TRBJ2-2, with 15 bases identical to TRBD2. The CDR3 extends over 19 amino acids. The J segment lost 0 bases and the V segment lost 4 bases, leaving 6 bases of the junction unmatched. The germline CDR1 and CDR2 sequences are MDHEN and SYDVKM. CDR3 protein: CASSSAGLAGGPNTGELFF. In DNA form, the CDR3 reads TGTGCCAGCAGTTCCGCGGGACTAGCGGGGGGCCCGAACACCGGGGAGCTGTTTTTT.

The V and J genes are TRBV5-1 and TRBJ2-5, with 9 bases lining up with TRBD1. This CDR3 is 17 amino acids long. Germline assignment: CDR1 SGHRS and CDR2 YFSETQ. The V segment lost 2 bases and the J segment 3 bases; nucleotides outside the gene matches: 11. The CDR3 loop is CASSFTTGGPLKETQYF. Written as DNA, the CDR3 is TGCGCCAGCAGCTTTACGACAGGGGGGCCTCTTAAAGAGACCCAGTACTTC.

The rearrangement joins TRBV6-5 to TRBJ2-3; perhaps TRBD2 as D (5 bases). Germline CDR1 is MNHEY and CDR2 is SVGAGI. V lost 4 bases and J 1 base, leaving 9 bases between the germline ends. The CDR3 contains 14 residues. The CDR3 here is CASSSQLGTDTQYF. For the CDR3, the DNA is TGTGCCAGCAGTTCCCAACTAGGCACAGATACGCAGTATTTT.

CDR3: CASSLTDEQFF. The CDR3 nucleotides are TGCGCCAGCAGCTTGACCGATGAGCAGTTCTTC. J is TRBJ2-1 and V is TRBV5-1; D gene uncertain. Per germline, CDR1 SGHRS and CDR2 YFSETQ. Trimming stripped 1 base from V and 8 bases from J, with 4 bases between. CDR3 size: 11 residues.